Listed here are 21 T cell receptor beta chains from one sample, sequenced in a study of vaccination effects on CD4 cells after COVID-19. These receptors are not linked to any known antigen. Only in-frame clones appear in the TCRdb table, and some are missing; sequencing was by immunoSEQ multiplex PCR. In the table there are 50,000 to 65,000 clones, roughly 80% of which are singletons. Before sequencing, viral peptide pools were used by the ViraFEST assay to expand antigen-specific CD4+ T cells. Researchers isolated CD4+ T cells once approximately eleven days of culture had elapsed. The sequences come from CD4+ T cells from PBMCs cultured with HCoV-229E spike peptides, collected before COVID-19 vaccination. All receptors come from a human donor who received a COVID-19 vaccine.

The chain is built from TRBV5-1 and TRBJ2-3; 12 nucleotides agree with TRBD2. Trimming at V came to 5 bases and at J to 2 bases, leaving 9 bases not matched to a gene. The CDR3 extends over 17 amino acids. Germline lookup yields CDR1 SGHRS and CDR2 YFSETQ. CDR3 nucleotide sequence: TGCGCCAGCAGTCCCCTAGCGGGGGGGCCGATCACAGATACGCAGTATTTT. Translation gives CASSPLAGGPITDTQYF.

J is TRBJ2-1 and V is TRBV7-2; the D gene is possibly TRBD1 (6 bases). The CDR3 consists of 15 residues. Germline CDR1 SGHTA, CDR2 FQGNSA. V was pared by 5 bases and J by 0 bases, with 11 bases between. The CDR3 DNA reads TGTGCCAGCAGCCTGCAGGGGAGCTCCTACAATGAGCAGTTCTTC. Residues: CASSLQGSSYNEQFF.

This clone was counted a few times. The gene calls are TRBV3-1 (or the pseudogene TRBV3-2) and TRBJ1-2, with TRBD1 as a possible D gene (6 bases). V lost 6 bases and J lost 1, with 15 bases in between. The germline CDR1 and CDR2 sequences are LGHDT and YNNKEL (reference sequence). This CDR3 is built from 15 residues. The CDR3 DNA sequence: TGTGCCAGCAGGAACAGGGCAGGACTTAACTATGGCTACACCTTC. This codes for CASRNRAGLNYGYTF.

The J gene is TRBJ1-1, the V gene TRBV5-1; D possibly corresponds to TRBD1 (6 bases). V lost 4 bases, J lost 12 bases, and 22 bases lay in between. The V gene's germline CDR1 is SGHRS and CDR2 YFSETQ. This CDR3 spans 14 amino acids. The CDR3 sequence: CASSQITDSPLTFF. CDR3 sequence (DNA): TGCGCCAGCAGCCAAATAACGGACAGCCCTCTTACTTTCTTT.

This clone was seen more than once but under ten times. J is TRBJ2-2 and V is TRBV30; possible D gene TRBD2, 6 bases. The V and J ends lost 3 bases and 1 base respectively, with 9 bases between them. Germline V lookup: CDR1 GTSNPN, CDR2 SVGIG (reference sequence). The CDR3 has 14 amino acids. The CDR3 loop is CAWSRGKNTGELFF. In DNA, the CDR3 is TGTGCCTGGAGCCGCGGGAAGAACACCGGGGAGCTGTTTTTT. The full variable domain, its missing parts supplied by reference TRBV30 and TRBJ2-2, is SQTIHQWPATLVQPVGSPLSLECTVEGTSNPNLYWYRQAAGRGLQLLFYSVGIGQISSEVPQNLSASRPQDRQFILSSKKLLLSDSGFYLCAWSRGKNTGELFFGEGSRLTVL.

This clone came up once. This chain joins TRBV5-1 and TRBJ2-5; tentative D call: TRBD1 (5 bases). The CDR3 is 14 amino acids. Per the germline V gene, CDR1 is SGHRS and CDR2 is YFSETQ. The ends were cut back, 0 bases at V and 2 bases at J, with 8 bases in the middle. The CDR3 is CASSLASGQETQYF. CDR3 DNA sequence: TGCGCCAGCAGCTTGGCTTCAGGGCAAGAGACCCAGTACTTC.

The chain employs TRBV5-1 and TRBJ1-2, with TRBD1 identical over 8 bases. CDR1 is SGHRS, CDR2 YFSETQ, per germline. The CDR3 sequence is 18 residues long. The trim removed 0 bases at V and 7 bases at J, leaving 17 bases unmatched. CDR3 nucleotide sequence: TGCGCCAGCAGCTTGGTCCCCGGAGGCAGGGGGCGTTTACGTGGCTACACCTTC. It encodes CASSLVPGGRGRLRGYTF.

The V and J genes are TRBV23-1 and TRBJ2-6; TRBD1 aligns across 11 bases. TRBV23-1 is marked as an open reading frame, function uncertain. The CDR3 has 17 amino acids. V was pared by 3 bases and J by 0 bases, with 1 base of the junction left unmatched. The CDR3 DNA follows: TGCGCCAGCAGTCAGGGACAGGGGGGCTCTGGGGCCAACGTCCTGACTTTC. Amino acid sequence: CASSQGQGGSGANVLTF.

CDR3 region: CASSFERGRNIQYF. In nucleotides, the CDR3 is TGCGCCAGCAGCTTTGAGCGGGGGAGAAACATTCAGTACTTC. The chain joins TRBV5-1 to TRBJ2-4, with 8 bases aligning to TRBD2. The V gene end was trimmed by 2 bases and the J gene end by 6 bases; junction bases not matched to a gene: 4. The length of the CDR3 is 14 residues. Germline CDR1 is SGHRS and CDR2 is YFSETQ. Complete variable domain (other parts from reference TRBV5-1 and TRBJ2-4): KAGVTQTPRYLIKTRGQQVTLSCSPISGHRSVSWYQQTPGQGLQFLFEYFSETQRNKGNFPGRFSGRQFSNSRSEMNVSTLELGDSALYLCASSFERGRNIQYFGAGTRLSVL.

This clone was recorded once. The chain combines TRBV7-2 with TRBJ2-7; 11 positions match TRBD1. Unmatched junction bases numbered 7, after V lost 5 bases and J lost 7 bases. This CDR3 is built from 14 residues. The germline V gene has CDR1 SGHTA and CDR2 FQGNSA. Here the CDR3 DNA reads TGTGCCAGCAGCCCCGGGACAGGGGGAGGGGAGCAGTACGTC. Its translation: CASSPGTGGGEQYV.

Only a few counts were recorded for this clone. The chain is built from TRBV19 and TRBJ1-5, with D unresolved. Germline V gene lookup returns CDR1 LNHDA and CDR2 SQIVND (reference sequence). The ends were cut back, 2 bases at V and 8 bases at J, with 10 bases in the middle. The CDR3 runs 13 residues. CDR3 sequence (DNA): TGTGCCAGTAGTATAAATCTGTACGAGCCCCAGCATTTT. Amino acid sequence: CASSINLYEPQHF.

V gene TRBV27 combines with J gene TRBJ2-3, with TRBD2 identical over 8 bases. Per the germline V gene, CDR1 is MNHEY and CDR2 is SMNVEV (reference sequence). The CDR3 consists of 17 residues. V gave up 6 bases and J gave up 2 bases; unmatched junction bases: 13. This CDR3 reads CASSTLLAAGDTDTQYF. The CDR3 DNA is TGTGCCAGCAGCACCCTTTTGGCAGCGGGGGACACAGATACGCAGTATTTT.

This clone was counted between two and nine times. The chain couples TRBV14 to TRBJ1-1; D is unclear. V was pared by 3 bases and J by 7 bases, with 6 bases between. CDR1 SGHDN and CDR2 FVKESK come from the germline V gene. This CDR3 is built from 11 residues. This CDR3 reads CASSQEFEAFF. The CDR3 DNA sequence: TGTGCCAGCAGCCAGGAATTTGAAGCTTTCTTT.

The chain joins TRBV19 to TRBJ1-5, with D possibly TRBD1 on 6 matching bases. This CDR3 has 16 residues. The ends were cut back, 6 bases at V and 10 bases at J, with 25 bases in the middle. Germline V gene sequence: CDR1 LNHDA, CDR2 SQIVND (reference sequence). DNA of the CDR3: TGTGCCAGTAGGCCTTATACAGGGTCCGGAAGGGTTCCCCAGCATTTT. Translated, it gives CASRPYTGSGRVPQHF.

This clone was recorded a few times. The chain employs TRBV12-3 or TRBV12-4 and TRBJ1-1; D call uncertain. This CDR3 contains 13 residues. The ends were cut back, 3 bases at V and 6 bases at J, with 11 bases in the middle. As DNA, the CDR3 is TGTGCCAGCAGTTTGTTGGATTTAGCTGAAGCTTTCTTT. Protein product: CASSLLDLAEAFF.

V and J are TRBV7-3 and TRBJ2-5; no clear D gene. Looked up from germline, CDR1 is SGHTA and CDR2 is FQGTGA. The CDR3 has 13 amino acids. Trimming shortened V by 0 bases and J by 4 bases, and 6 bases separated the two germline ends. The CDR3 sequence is CASSLTSVETQYF. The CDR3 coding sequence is TGTGCCAGCAGCTTAACCAGTGTAGAGACCCAGTACTTC.

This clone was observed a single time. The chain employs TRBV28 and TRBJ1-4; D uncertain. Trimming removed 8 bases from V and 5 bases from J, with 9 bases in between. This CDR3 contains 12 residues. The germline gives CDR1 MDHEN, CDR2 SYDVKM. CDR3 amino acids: CASQTYNEKLFF. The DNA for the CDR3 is TGTGCCAGCCAGACGTACAATGAAAAACTGTTTTTT.

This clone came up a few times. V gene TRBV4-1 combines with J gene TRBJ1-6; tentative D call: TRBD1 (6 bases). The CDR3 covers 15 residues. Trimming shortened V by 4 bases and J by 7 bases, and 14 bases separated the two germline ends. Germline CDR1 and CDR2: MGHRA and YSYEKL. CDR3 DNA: TGCGCCAGCAGCCCGTTCGGACAGCTCAATTCACCCCTCCACTTT. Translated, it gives CASSPFGQLNSPLHF.

The CDR3 nucleotides read TGCGCCAGCAGCCTATTGGACAGGTCCTACTATGGCTACACCTTC. This gives the protein CASSLLDRSYYGYTF. The chain recombines TRBV5-1 with TRBJ1-2, with 7 nucleotides matching TRBD1. From germline, CDR1 is SGHRS and CDR2 YFSETQ. Losses at the gene ends were 4 bases for V and 3 bases for J; bases not matched to a gene: 9. CDR3 length: 15 residues. Looking up the rest from reference TRBV5-1 and TRBJ1-2 gives the full variable domain: KAGVTQTPRYLIKTRGQQVTLSCSPISGHRSVSWYQQTPGQGLQFLFEYFSETQRNKGNFPGRFSGRQFSNSRSEMNVSTLELGDSALYLCASSLLDRSYYGYTFGSGTRLTVV.

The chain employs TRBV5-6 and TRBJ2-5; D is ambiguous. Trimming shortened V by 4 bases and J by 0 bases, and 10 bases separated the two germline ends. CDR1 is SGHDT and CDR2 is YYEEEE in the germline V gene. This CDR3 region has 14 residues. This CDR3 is CASSLRMYQETQYF. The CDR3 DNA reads TGTGCCAGCAGCCTACGGATGTACCAAGAGACCCAGTACTTC.

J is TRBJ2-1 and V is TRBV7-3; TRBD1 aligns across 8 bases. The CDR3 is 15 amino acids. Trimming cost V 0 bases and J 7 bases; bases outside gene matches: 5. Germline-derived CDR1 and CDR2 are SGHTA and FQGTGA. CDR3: CASSLTTTGGNEQFF. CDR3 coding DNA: TGTGCCAGCAGCTTAACCACAACAGGGGGGAATGAGCAGTTCTTC.